These T cell receptor beta chains were read from a single sample in a study of cytomegalovirus exposure and HLA in healthy donors. The repertoire was sequenced with immunoSEQ multiplex PCR; TCRdb's copy has only in-frame clones and lacks some. The sample has approximately 160,000 clones, 78% seen once. Specimen: PBMCs. The receptors were sampled from a woman in her 40s in good health and CMV-seropositive. The CDR3 runs from the conserved cysteine through the conserved F or W. Fields, in order: V gene, D gene, CDR3 length, J gene, clone size, CDR3 protein, CDR3 DNA. The D gene is left open where the match is weak. Only part of the rows carry a size: once, few, many, or a class if the clone is expanded.

V: TRBV23-1; D: -; length: 18; J: TRBJ1-4; size: -; CDR3: CASSQSRRWEHDDEKLFF; DNA: TGCGCCAGCAGTCAATCGCGGAGGTGGGAACACGACGACGAAAAACTGTTTTTT
V: TRBV7-8; D: -; length: 14; J: TRBJ1-1; size: -; CDR3: CASSLLGGDTEAFF; DNA: TGTGCCAGCAGCTTGCTAGGGGGTGACACTGAAGCTTTCTTT
V: TRBV19; D: -; length: 13; J: TRBJ1-1; size: -; CDR3: CASSNRVVSEAFF; DNA: TGTGCCAGTAGTAACAGGGTAGTTTCTGAAGCTTTCTTT
V: TRBV18; D: TRBD1; length: 14; J: TRBJ1-1; size: few; CDR3: CASSPPAGQGWAFF; DNA: TGTGCCAGCTCACCACCGGCGGGACAGGGATGGGCTTTCTTT
V: TRBV7-2; D: -; length: 14; J: TRBJ1-2; size: -; CDR3: CASSLGTGNYGYTF; DNA: TGTGCCAGCAGCTTAGGGACGGGGAACTATGGCTACACCTTC
V: TRBV5-1; D: -; length: 14; J: TRBJ1-1; size: -; CDR3: CASSLASGVTEAFF; DNA: TGCGCCAGCAGCTTGGCCTCAGGTGTTACTGAAGCTTTCTTT
V: TRBV5-1; D: -; length: 13; J: TRBJ1-2; size: -; CDR3: CASSLGENYGYTF; DNA: TGCGCCAGCAGCTTGGGGGAGAACTATGGCTACACCTTC
V: TRBV13; D: -; length: 15; J: TRBJ1-4; size: -; CDR3: CASRETGRFFGELFF; DNA: -
V: TRBV5-1; D: TRBD1; length: 17; J: TRBJ1-1; size: -; CDR3: CASSWGAGGIFNTEAFF; DNA: TGCGCCAGCAGCTGGGGGGCAGGGGGGATATTCAACACTGAAGCTTTCTTT
V: TRBV11-1; D: -; length: 11; J: TRBJ2-1; size: -; CDR3: CASSFSNEQFF; DNA: TGTGCCAGCAGCTTCTCCAATGAGCAGTTCTTC
V: TRBV19; D: -; length: 14; J: TRBJ1-2; size: -; CDR3: CASSITGQGSGYTF; DNA: TGTGCCAGTAGTATTACGGGTCAGGGAAGCGGCTACACCTTC
V: TRBV5-4; D: TRBD2; length: 12; J: TRBJ2-7; size: -; CDR3: CASSTDGGEQYF; DNA: TGTGCCAGCAGCACGGACGGGGGGGAGCAGTACTTC
V: TRBV19; D: -; length: 14; J: TRBJ1-4; size: -; CDR3: CASSQIVSGEKLFF; DNA: TGTGCCAGTAGTCAAATAGTGAGTGGTGAAAAACTGTTTTTT
V: TRBV19; D: -; length: 14; J: TRBJ1-5; size: -; CDR3: CASKVPGTNQPQHF; DNA: TGTGCCAGCAAAGTCCCGGGGACAAATCAGCCCCAGCATTTT
V: TRBV2; D: TRBD1; length: 14; J: TRBJ2-5; size: -; CDR3: CASRGDRGPETQYF; DNA: TGTGCCAGCAGAGGGGACAGGGGCCCAGAGACCCAGTACTTC
V: TRBV28; D: TRBD1; length: 17; J: TRBJ1-6; size: -; CDR3: CASSFQQGAVIISPLHF; DNA: TGTGCCAGCAGTTTTCAACAGGGGGCAGTTATCATTTCACCCCTCCACTTT
V: TRBV7-2; D: -; length: 12; J: TRBJ2-5; size: once; CDR3: CASSPTQETQYF; DNA: TGTGCCAGCAGCCCCACACAAGAGACCCAGTACTTC
V: TRBV18; D: -; length: 15; J: TRBJ2-7; size: -; CDR3: CASSPPAPGSYEQYF; DNA: TGTGCCAGCTCACCACCGGCCCCGGGGTCCTACGAGCAGTACTTC
V: TRBV6-5; D: -; length: 15; J: TRBJ2-5; size: -; CDR3: CASSYTFGAQETQYF; DNA: TGTGCCAGCAGTTATACCTTTGGGGCCCAAGAGACCCAGTACTTC
V: TRBV6-1; D: -; length: 15; J: TRBJ1-6; size: -; CDR3: CASSESRSYNSPLHF; DNA: TGTGCCAGCAGTGAATCTCGTTCCTATAATTCACCCCTCCACTTT
V: TRBV27; D: TRBD1; length: 13; J: TRBJ1-1; size: -; CDR3: CASTRQGNTEAFF; DNA: TGTGCCAGCACACGACAGGGTAACACTGAAGCTTTCTTT
V: TRBV7-8; D: -; length: 16; J: TRBJ2-6; size: once; CDR3: CASSLRGSGGANVLTF; DNA: TGTGCCAGCAGCTTGAGGGGGTCGGGTGGGGCCAACGTCCTGACTTTC
V: TRBV6-6; D: TRBD2; length: 16; J: TRBJ2-7; size: -; CDR3: CASRPPGLAVSYEQYF; DNA: TGTGCCAGCAGACCTCCGGGACTAGCGGTGTCCTACGAGCAGTACTTC
V: TRBV4-1; D: TRBD2; length: 19; J: TRBJ2-1; size: -; CDR3: CASSQQSTSGGVRVNEQFF; DNA: TGCGCCAGCAGCCAACAAAGCACTAGCGGGGGGGTGCGTGTGAATGAGCAGTTCTTC
V: TRBV11-2; D: -; length: 14; J: TRBJ1-2; size: -; CDR3: CASSLGAGHKGYTF; DNA: TGTGCCAGCAGCTTGGGGGCAGGTCATAAGGGCTACACCTTC
V: TRBV7-2; D: -; length: 14; J: TRBJ1-2; size: -; CDR3: CASSLVRANYGYTF; DNA: TGTGCCAGCAGCTTAGTCAGGGCGAACTATGGCTACACCTTC
V: TRBV9; D: -; length: 13; J: TRBJ2-3; size: -; CDR3: CASSGPGVDTQYF; DNA: TGTGCCAGCAGCGGCCCGGGGGTAGATACGCAGTATTTT
V: TRBV29-1; D: -; length: 14; J: TRBJ2-3; size: -; CDR3: CSSLGFGSTDTQYF; DNA: TGCAGCTCCCTCGGGTTTGGGTCCACAGATACGCAGTATTTT
V: TRBV6-1; D: -; length: 12; J: TRBJ1-3; size: -; CDR3: CATRPRDLTIYF; DNA: TGTGCCACGCGCCCGAGGGATCTCACCATATATTTT
V: TRBV7-9; D: -; length: 15; J: TRBJ2-7; size: -; CDR3: CASSSPARGFYEQYF; DNA: TGTGCCAGCAGCTCGCCCGCCCGGGGATTCTACGAGCAGTACTTC
V: TRBV28; D: -; length: 14; J: TRBJ1-1; size: -; CDR3: CASTFVGGATEAFF; DNA: TGTGCCAGCACCTTTGTAGGGGGGGCCACTGAAGCTTTCTTT
V: TRBV5-1; D: TRBD1; length: 12; J: TRBJ2-5; size: -; CDR3: CASSWDSETQYF; DNA: TGCGCCAGCAGCTGGGACAGTGAGACCCAGTACTTC
V: TRBV7-9; D: -; length: 13; J: TRBJ2-7; size: -; CDR3: CSSSPRGSYEQYF; DNA: TGTTCCAGCAGCCCCCGGGGCTCCTACGAGCAGTACTTC
V: TRBV4-3; D: -; length: 15; J: TRBJ1-5; size: -; CDR3: CASSQESGVGQPQHF; DNA: TGCGCCAGCAGCCAAGAGTCGGGGGTGGGGCAGCCCCAGCATTTT
V: TRBV7-9; D: -; length: 12; J: TRBJ1-2; size: -; CDR3: CSSSQDIGGYTF; DNA: TGTTCCAGCAGCCAGGACATCGGCGGCTACACCTTC
V: TRBV12-5; D: -; length: 17; J: TRBJ1-5; size: -; CDR3: CASGVTRTRDSNQPQHF; DNA: TGTGCTAGTGGTGTCACCCGGACTCGGGATAGCAATCAGCCCCAGCATTTT
V: TRBV5-1; D: -; length: 14; J: TRBJ1-2; size: -; CDR3: CASSLNKALYGYTF; DNA: TGCGCCAGCAGCTTGAATAAAGCACTGTATGGCTACACCTTC
V: TRBV6-6; D: TRBD2; length: 16; J: TRBJ2-3; size: -; CDR3: CASSARLARSTDTQYF; DNA: TGTGCCAGCAGCGCCCGACTAGCGAGGAGCACAGATACGCAGTATTTT
V: TRBV5-4; D: -; length: 14; J: TRBJ1-1; size: once; CDR3: CASSLKGQNTEAFF; DNA: TGTGCCAGCAGCTTGAAGGGGCAGAACACTGAAGCTTTCTTT
V: TRBV18; D: TRBD2; length: 15; J: TRBJ2-5; size: few; CDR3: CASSPEGLAEETQYF; DNA: TGTGCCAGCTCACCAGAGGGACTAGCGGAAGAGACCCAGTACTTC
V: TRBV27; D: -; length: 14; J: TRBJ2-2; size: few; CDR3: CASSLGARAGELFF; DNA: TGTGCCAGCAGTTTAGGGGCTAGGGCCGGGGAGCTGTTTTTT
V: TRBV7-3; D: -; length: 14; J: TRBJ2-3; size: -; CDR3: CASSLGGRTDTQYF; DNA: TGTGCCAGCAGCTTGGGGGGGCGGACAGATACGCAGTATTTT
V: TRBV28; D: -; length: 13; J: TRBJ1-6; size: -; CDR3: CASSSGKNSPLHF; DNA: TGTGCCAGCAGTTCAGGGAAGAATTCACCCCTCCACTTT
V: TRBV7-2; D: TRBD2; length: 16; J: TRBJ2-2; size: -; CDR3: CASSPQPGGNTGELFF; DNA: TGTGCCAGCAGCCCTCAGCCGGGGGGGAACACCGGGGAGCTGTTTTTT
V: TRBV15; D: TRBD1; length: 15; J: TRBJ2-3; size: -; CDR3: CATSRVGQGPDTQYF; DNA: TGTGCCACCAGCAGAGTGGGACAGGGTCCGGATACGCAGTATTTT
V: TRBV2; D: TRBD2; length: 17; J: TRBJ2-5; size: -; CDR3: CASSGYLAGTRGETQYF; DNA: TGTGCCAGCAGTGGCTACCTAGCGGGGACAAGGGGAGAGACCCAGTACTTC
V: TRBV20-1; D: -; length: 11; J: TRBJ1-1; size: -; CDR3: CSARAPNEAFF; DNA: TGCAGTGCTAGGGCCCCGAATGAAGCTTTCTTT
V: TRBV6-1; D: TRBD2; length: 16; J: TRBJ2-5; size: -; CDR3: CASSATSGGPGETQYF; DNA: TGTGCCAGCAGTGCGACTAGCGGGGGGCCGGGGGAGACCCAGTACTTC
V: TRBV2; D: TRBD1; length: 13; J: TRBJ1-2; size: -; CDR3: CASSTGGLDGYTF; DNA: TGTGCCAGCAGTACAGGGGGCTTGGATGGCTACACCTTC
V: TRBV6-1; D: TRBD2; length: 15; J: TRBJ2-2; size: -; CDR3: CASRPGLGFSGELFF; DNA: TGTGCCAGCAGGCCGGGACTAGGTTTTTCCGGGGAGCTGTTTTTT
V: TRBV10-2; D: TRBD1; length: 15; J: TRBJ1-1; size: once; CDR3: CASKRTGPANTEAFF; DNA: TGCGCCAGCAAACGGACAGGGCCAGCGAACACTGAAGCTTTCTTT